The 26 T cell receptor beta chains listed next were all sequenced from one sample in a study of T cell repertoires and HLA-DP antigens. No antigen is known for these receptors. The table came from immunoSEQ multiplex PCR; TCRdb's copy has only in-frame clones and leaves some out. In the table there are roughly 110,000 clones, 80% to 95% of which are singletons. Sequences were obtained from CD4+ T cells from PBMCs. Receptors originate from a woman between 18 and 29 years old in good health and CMV-seronegative.

The chain uses TRBV2 and TRBJ1-2; D is perhaps TRBD1 (5 bases). V was cut by 2 bases and J by 7 bases, with 20 bases left in between. The germline V gene encodes CDR1 SNHLY and CDR2 FYNNEI. The CDR3 covers 16 residues. CDR3 coding DNA: TGTGCCAGCAGTGAATCCGGGGACGGGGGAGGAGGTGGCTACACCTTC. It yields the protein CASSESGDGGGGGYTF.

This clone appeared once. The chain recombines TRBV5-8 with TRBJ2-2; 9 bases fit TRBD2. The CDR3 is 14 amino acids. The germline CDR1 and CDR2 sequences are SGHTS and YDEGEE. Losses at the gene ends were 5 bases for V and 6 bases for J; bases not matched to a gene: 5. CDR3 in DNA: TGTGCCAGCAGTCGCGGGGGGGCCTCCGGGGAGCTGTTTTTT. Protein: CASSRGGASGELFF.

A single count supports this clone. This rearrangement joins TRBV4-1 to TRBJ2-5, with unresolved D. The germline CDR1 and CDR2 sequences are MGHRA and YSYEKL. The CDR3 loop spans 13 amino acids. V was pared by 4 bases and J by 1 base, with 7 bases between. The CDR3 region has the DNA TGCGCCAGCAGCCGATACTCCCAAGAGACCCAGTACTTC. Amino acid sequence: CASSRYSQETQYF.

This chain joins TRBV11-2 and TRBJ2-5; 9 nucleotides match TRBD2. From germline, CDR1 is SGHAT and CDR2 FQNNGV. V lost 5 bases, J lost 3 bases, and 10 bases stayed unmatched. The CDR3 is made up of 16 amino acids. CDR3 residues: CASSGVRSGRKETQYF. CDR3 bases: TGTGCCAGCAGCGGCGTGAGAAGCGGGAGGAAAGAGACCCAGTACTTC.

The V and J genes are TRBV6-1 and TRBJ1-5; D remains ambiguous. Trimming took 7 bases from V and 1 from J, leaving 14 bases between them. CDR1 is MNHNS, CDR2 SASEGT, per germline. The CDR3 is made up of 15 amino acids. CDR3 nucleotide sequence: TGTGCCAGCACGATCATAGACGGAAGCAATCAGCCCCAGCATTTT. Its translation is CASTIIDGSNQPQHF.

The V gene is TRBV5-4, the J gene TRBJ1-4; no clear D. The CDR3 sequence is 16 residues long. Trimming took 4 bases from V and 2 from J, leaving 15 bases between them. Germline V gives CDR1 SGHNT, CDR2 YYREEE (reference sequence). CDR3 DNA: TGTGCCAGCAGCCCTTCGTGGGGTTCGACTAATGAAAAACTGTTTTTT. Protein product: CASSPSWGSTNEKLFF.

V usage is TRBV28 and J usage is TRBJ2-7; the match to TRBD1 covers 7 bases. The CDR3 spans 14 residues. V gave up 6 bases and J gave up 0 bases; unmatched junction bases: 5. Germline V lookup: CDR1 MDHEN, CDR2 SYDVKM. CDR3 protein: CASRPGQPSYEQYF. CDR3 nucleotides: TGTGCCAGCAGACCGGGACAGCCCTCCTACGAGCAGTACTTC.

The chain has TRBV11-3 and TRBJ2-5; 8 bases map to TRBD2. The CDR3 extends over 17 amino acids. Losses at the gene ends were 1 base for V and 1 base for J; bases not matched to a gene: 8. Germline V lookup: CDR1 SGHNT, CDR2 YENEEA. The CDR3 here is CASSLGRGGRFQETQYF. The CDR3 DNA reads TGTGCCAGCAGCTTAGGCCGGGGGGGCCGATTCCAAGAGACCCAGTACTTC.

V usage is TRBV7-9 and J usage is TRBJ1-1, with 10 positions matching TRBD1. CDR1 and CDR2 from the germline V gene are SEHNR and FQNEAQ (reference sequence). This CDR3 is built from 16 residues. J lost 3 bases, V lost 5 bases, and 9 bases had no gene match. The CDR3 loop reads CASSHRQGAGDTEAFF. In DNA, the CDR3 is TGTGCCAGCAGCCATCGACAGGGGGCGGGTGACACTGAAGCTTTCTTT.

This rearrangement joins TRBV25-1 to TRBJ2-3; D tentatively fits TRBD1 or TRBD2 (5 bases each). Germline loops: CDR1 MGHDK, CDR2 SYGVNS. CDR3 length: 17 amino acids. Between the trimmed V and J ends, which lost 1 base and 4 bases, there was a span of 18 bases. DNA of the CDR3: TGTGCCAGCAGTGAATTAGGACACGAGCCGGGGTCAGATACGCAGTATTTT. It specifies CASSELGHEPGSDTQYF.

This clone has just one count. The V call is TRBV5-1, the J call TRBJ2-1; TRBD1 matches 9 bases. CDR3 length: 15 amino acids. Germline CDR1 is SGHRS and CDR2 is YFSETQ. V was pared by 1 base and J by 3 bases, with 2 bases of the junction left unmatched. CDR3 loop: CASSLQGQGYNEQFF. The CDR3 DNA reads as TGCGCCAGCAGCTTGCAGGGACAGGGCTACAATGAGCAGTTCTTC.

The CDR3 is CASSLGIGVRTDTQYF. CDR3 DNA: TGTGCCAGCAGCTTAGGCATAGGGGTCAGGACAGATACGCAGTATTTT. The gene calls are TRBV11-1 and TRBJ2-3; TRBD1 is a possible D gene (5 bases). This CDR3 has 16 residues. Germline CDR1 reads SGHAT; CDR2 reads FQDESV (reference sequence). V lost 1 base to trimming and J lost 3 bases, with 14 bases between them.

V is TRBV6-5 and J is TRBJ1-1, with 7 nucleotides matching TRBD1. V dropped 2 bases and J dropped 0; count of bases not matched to a gene: 0. Germline assignment: CDR1 MNHEY and CDR2 SVGAGI. This CDR3 has 14 amino acids. CDR3 bases: TGTGCCAGCAGTTACGACAGGGTGAACACTGAAGCTTTCTTT. Encoded protein: CASSYDRVNTEAFF.

This clone turned up a few times. The V gene is TRBV7-6, the J gene TRBJ2-1; the D gene is possibly TRBD2 (5 bases). Per germline, CDR1 SGHVS and CDR2 FNYEAQ. V lost 3 bases to trimming and J lost 14 bases, with 20 bases between them. The CDR3 consists of 14 residues. In nucleotides, the CDR3 is TGTGCCAGCAGCTTCTACCTTGGCGGGCCTATCGAGTTCTTC. It is translated as CASSFYLGGPIEFF.

The chain has TRBV6-6 and TRBJ2-7; D call uncertain. Germline V CDR1 and CDR2: MNHNY, SVGAGI (reference sequence). V lost 5 bases and J lost 3, with 14 bases in between. This CDR3 has 14 residues. The CDR3 loop reads CASSRPWSSYEQYF. CDR3 nucleotides: TGTGCCAGCAGTCGCCCTTGGTCCAGCTACGAGCAGTACTTC.

A few counts support this clone. J is TRBJ1-1 and V is TRBV15; D ambiguous. V gave up 5 bases and J gave up 1 base, with 17 bases separating them. Germline V CDR1 and CDR2: LNHNV, YYDKDF (reference sequence). This CDR3 comprises 16 residues. The CDR3: CATSLTGFWGNTEAFF. CDR3 sequence (DNA): TGTGCCACCAGCCTCACCGGGTTTTGGGGGAACACTGAAGCTTTCTTT.

The V and J genes are TRBV28 and TRBJ1-1; no firm D call. The CDR3 loop spans 16 amino acids. V lost 2 bases, J lost 1 base, and 14 bases lay in between. Germline lookup yields CDR1 MDHEN and CDR2 SYDVKM. This CDR3 is CASSLGRGSGNTEAFF. The CDR3 region has the DNA TGTGCCAGCAGTTTAGGACGGGGTTCGGGGAACACTGAAGCTTTCTTT.

V is TRBV10-3 and J is TRBJ2-3; 10 positions agree with TRBD2. This CDR3 region has 15 residues. V dropped 3 bases and J dropped 3; count of bases not matched to a gene: 3. CDR1 and CDR2 (germline): ENHRY, SYGVKD. The CDR3 DNA is TGTGCCATCAGTGACCCGACTAGCGGGACAGATACGCAGTATTTT. It yields the protein CAISDPTSGTDTQYF.

The V call is TRBV9, the J call TRBJ1-1, with D unclear. Germline-derived CDR1 and CDR2 are SGDLS and YYNGEE. The V end was cut by 2 bases, the J end by 0 bases, with 11 bases between. This CDR3 is 15 amino acids long. The CDR3 bases are TGTGCCAGCAGCGTTTCAGGACGGGTGAACACTGAAGCTTTCTTT. As protein: CASSVSGRVNTEAFF.

J is TRBJ2-6 and V is TRBV19; D is undetermined. Germline-derived CDR1 and CDR2 are LNHDA and SQIVND (reference sequence). CDR3 size: 15 residues. The V end was cut by 0 bases, the J end by 1 base, with 4 bases between. The CDR3 protein is CASSIDVSGANVLTF. The CDR3 DNA reads TGTGCCAGTAGTATAGACGTGTCTGGGGCCAACGTCCTGACTTTC.

This chain links TRBV19 with TRBJ1-5; tentative D call: TRBD1 (6 bases). The CDR3 extends over 17 amino acids. The germline V and J ends were trimmed by 0 bases and 3 bases, with 15 bases remaining between them. Germline assignment: CDR1 LNHDA and CDR2 SQIVND (reference sequence). The CDR3 protein is CASSIDLTGPHNQPQHF. Here the CDR3 DNA reads TGTGCCAGTAGTATAGATCTCACAGGGCCCCACAATCAGCCCCAGCATTTT.

The V call is TRBV18, the J call TRBJ2-7; D call uncertain. Germline-derived CDR1 and CDR2 are KGHSH and LQKENI. This CDR3 contains 14 residues. V lost 2 bases and J 4 bases, leaving 12 bases between the germline ends. The CDR3 protein is CASSPARNSYEQYF. CDR3 DNA sequence: TGTGCCAGCTCACCAGCCAGGAATAGTTACGAGCAGTACTTC.

V gene TRBV28 combines with J gene TRBJ1-5; perhaps TRBD1 as D (6 bases). V lost 2 bases, J lost 4 bases, and 12 bases lay in between. The CDR3 is 15 amino acids. Per the germline V gene, CDR1 is MDHEN and CDR2 is SYDVKM. CDR3 in DNA: TGTGCCAGCAGTTTAGGAACAGGGCGGAATCAGCCCCAGCATTTT. This encodes CASSLGTGRNQPQHF.

V gene TRBV10-2 combines with J gene TRBJ2-3, with D perhaps assigned TRBD1 or TRBD2 (5 bases each). The germline V gene encodes CDR1 WSHSY and CDR2 SAAADI. The CDR3 consists of 15 residues. V lost 3 bases to trimming and J lost 2 bases, with 12 bases between them. CDR3 sequence (DNA): TGCGCCAGCAGTGAAGGGACGGCCAACACAGATACGCAGTATTTT. It translates to CASSEGTANTDTQYF.

The chain employs TRBV4-2 and TRBJ2-1; D is unclear. The CDR3 sequence is 15 residues long. V lost 0 bases, J lost 9 bases, and 15 bases lay in between. Germline V CDR1 and CDR2: LGHNA, YNFKEQ. The CDR3 DNA follows: TGTGCCAGCAGCCAAGATCGCGGTTTTCGTGGTGAGCAGTTCTTC. Amino acids: CASSQDRGFRGEQFF.

The V and J genes are TRBV19 and TRBJ1-5; tentatively, D is TRBD1 (5 bases). This CDR3 comprises 15 residues. V dropped 7 bases and J dropped 7 bases, with 20 bases sitting between them. Germline V lookup: CDR1 LNHDA, CDR2 SQIVND (reference sequence). The CDR3 spells CASMARDLRQQPQHF. The CDR3 nucleotides are TGTGCCAGTATGGCCCGGGACCTCCGGCAACAGCCCCAGCATTTT.